The TCR beta chain described here comes from a study of blood T cell repertoires in COVID-19. At the level of the study: PBMCs, B-cell-depleted T cells, or T cells provided the cDNA or gDNA that made up the material.

Germline CDR1 and CDR2: SNHLY and FYNNEI. The V end lost 5 bases, the J end lost 0 bases, and 20 bases lay between the germline ends. CDR3 length equals 18 residues. Per the original data handling: Amplification with reference gene primers provided the estimates of nucleated cell counts. Assay used: immunoSEQ multiplex PCR; TCRdb lists only in-frame clones, some missing. Clone size and the V and J calls come from that table; the DNA yielded D and trimming. The table has more than 200,000 clones, around 86% seen once. The receptor's source is a woman older than 75 with COVID-19, enrolled during active disease. This sequence joins TRBV2 and TRBJ2-1, with no clear D. Sequencing was carried out using peripheral blood. The CDR3 DNA sequence: TGTGCCAGCAGTTCATACCCCGATACTCATTCCTCCTACAATGAGCAGTTCTTC. Amino acids: CASSSYPDTHSSYNEQFF.